This T cell receptor beta chain came from a study of T cell responses to AZD1222 COVID-19 vaccine. Across the whole study: The analysis combined second doses at about 4 or about 12 weeks. The study, taken as a whole, reports: Vaccine-associated CD4 TCRs spanned spike, dominant at 160-218 and 743-854. Most donors were white British and more were female, and clonal diversity was possibly underestimated. Spike-specific TCR breadth and depth both grew after two AZD1222 doses.

Measured with immunoSEQ multiplex PCR; TCRdb has only the in-frame clones, and not every one. The sample holds about 130,000 clones, about 89% seen once. A word on this clone: The antigen remains undetermined.

The V gene's germline CDR1 is LGHNA and CDR2 YSLEER. This CDR3 spans 13 amino acids. Deletions cut 0 bases from V and 4 bases from J, with 7 bases between. The source material was peripheral blood, sampled on day 0 of AZD1222 vaccination. The source of this sequence is an adult in good health. This chain links TRBV4-3 with TRBJ2-7; D not certain. CDR3 DNA: TGCGCCAGCAGCCAAGATTACAGTTACGAGCAGTACTTC. It is translated as CASSQDYSYEQYF.